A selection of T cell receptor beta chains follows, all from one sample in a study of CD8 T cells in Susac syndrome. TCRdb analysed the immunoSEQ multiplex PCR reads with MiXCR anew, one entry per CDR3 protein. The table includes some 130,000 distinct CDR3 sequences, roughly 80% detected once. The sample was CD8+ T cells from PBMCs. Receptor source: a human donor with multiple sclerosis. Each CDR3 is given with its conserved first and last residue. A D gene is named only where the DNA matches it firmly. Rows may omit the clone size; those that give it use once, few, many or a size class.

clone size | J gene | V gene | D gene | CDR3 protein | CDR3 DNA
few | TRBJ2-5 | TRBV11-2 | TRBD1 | CASSLLLWTGGTETQYF | TGTGCCAGCAGCTTGCTCCTCTGGACAGGGGGAACGGAGACCCAGTACTTC
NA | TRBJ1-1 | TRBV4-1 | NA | CASSQDREAFF | TGCGCCAGCAGCCAAGACAGGGAAGCTTTCTTT
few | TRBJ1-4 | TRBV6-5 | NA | CASSYGEKLFF | TGTGCCAGCAGTTACGGGGAAAAACTGTTTTTT
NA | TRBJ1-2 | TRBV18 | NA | CASSLPRGVYGGYTF | TGTGCCAGCTCACTCCCAAGGGGTGTATATGGTGGCTACACCTTC
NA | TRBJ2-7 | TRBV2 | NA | CASRYRGYEQYF | TGTGCCAGCAGATACAGAGGCTACGAGCAGTACTTC
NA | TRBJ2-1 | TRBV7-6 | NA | CASSLARLGNEQFF | TGTGCCAGCAGCTTAGCGCGGCTGGGCAATGAGCAGTTCTTC
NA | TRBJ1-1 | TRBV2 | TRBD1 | CASRIFREGATEAFF | TGTGCCAGCAGGATCTTCAGGGAGGGGGCCACTGAAGCTTTCTTT
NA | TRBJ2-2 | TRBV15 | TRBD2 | CATSREPGLGENTGELFF | TGTGCCACCAGCAGAGAACCGGGACTAGGCGAGAACACCGGGGAGCTGTTTTTT
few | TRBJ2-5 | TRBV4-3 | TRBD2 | CASSPARGGQETQYF | TGCGCCAGCAGCCCAGCCCGCGGGGGGCAAGAGACCCAGTACTTC
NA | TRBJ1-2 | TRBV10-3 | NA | CAISESPPDISRNYGYTF | TGTGCCATCAGTGAGTCCCCTCCAGACATTTCCAGGAACTATGGCTACACCTTC
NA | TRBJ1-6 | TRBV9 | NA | CASSVETTAVNNSPLHF | TGTGCCAGCAGCGTAGAAACGACGGCAGTCAATAATTCACCCCTCCACTTT
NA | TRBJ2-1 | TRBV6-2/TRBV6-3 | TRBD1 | CASSYIGTAYNEQFF | TGTGCCAGCAGTTACATCGGGACAGCTTACAATGAGCAGTTCTTC
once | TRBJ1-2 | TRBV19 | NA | CASSMAAAAFYGYTF | TGTGCCAGTAGTATGGCGGCAGCGGCATTTTATGGCTACACCTTC
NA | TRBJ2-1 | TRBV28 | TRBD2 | CASSFLAGEDEQFF | TGTGCCAGCAGTTTTCTAGCGGGGGAAGATGAGCAGTTCTTC
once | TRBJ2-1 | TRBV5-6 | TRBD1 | CASSSSGQGILVNEQFF | TGTGCCAGCAGCAGTTCAGGACAGGGAATTTTGGTAAATGAGCAGTTCTTC
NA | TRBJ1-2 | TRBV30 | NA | CAWSWGDYGYTF | TGTGCCTGGAGCTGGGGTGACTATGGCTACACCTTC
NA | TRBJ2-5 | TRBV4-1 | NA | CASSQVGLGQETQYF | TGCGCCAGCAGCCAAGTGGGGCTCGGACAAGAGACCCAGTACTTC
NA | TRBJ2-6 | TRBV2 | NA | CASSEVGYSTGWGANVLTF | TGTGCCAGCAGTGAAGTCGGGTACAGTACCGGGTGGGGGGCCAACGTCCTGACTTTC
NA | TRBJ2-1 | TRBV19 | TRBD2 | CASSIVGLASNEQFF | TGTGCCAGTAGTATTGTAGGACTAGCTAGCAATGAGCAGTTCTTC
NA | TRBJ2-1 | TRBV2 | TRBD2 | CASSEAHLAGVYEQFF | TGTGCCAGCAGTGAAGCGCACCTAGCGGGAGTCTATGAGCAGTTCTTC
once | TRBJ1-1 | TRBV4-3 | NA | CASSQDLVVNTEAFF | TGCGCCAGCAGCCAAGATCTTGTGGTGAACACTGAAGCTTTCTTT
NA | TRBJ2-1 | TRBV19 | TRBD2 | CASTEAGGYNEQFF | TGTGCCAGTACCGAAGCGGGAGGTTACAATGAGCAGTTCTTC
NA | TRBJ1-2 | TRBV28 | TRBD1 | CASRSTGNYGYTF | TGTGCCAGCAGGTCGACAGGGAACTATGGCTACACCTTC
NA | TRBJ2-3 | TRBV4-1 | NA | CASSRGPHF | TGCGCCAGCAGCCGTGGTCCCCATTTT
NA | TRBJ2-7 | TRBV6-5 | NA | CASSYSMQKLEQYF | TGTGCCAGCAGTTACTCGATGCAGAAGTTAGAGCAGTACTTC
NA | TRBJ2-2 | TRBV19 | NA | CASSIDISGSGELFF | TGTGCCAGTAGTATAGATATTAGCGGATCCGGGGAGCTGTTTTTT
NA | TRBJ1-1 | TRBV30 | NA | CAWSGGNEAFF | TGTGCCTGGAGTGGCGGAAATGAAGCTTTCTTT
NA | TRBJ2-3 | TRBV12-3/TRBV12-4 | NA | CASSLGERSGTQYF | TGTGCCAGCAGTTTAGGGGAAAGATCGGGGACGCAGTATTTT
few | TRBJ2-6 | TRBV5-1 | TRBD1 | CASSLGQGAGANVLTF | TGTGCCAGCAGTCTGGGACAGGGGGCTGGGGCCAACGTCCTGACTTTC
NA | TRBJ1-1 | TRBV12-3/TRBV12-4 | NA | CASSLRQVGTEAFF | TGTGCCAGCAGTTTAAGACAGGTGGGAACTGAAGCTTTCTTT
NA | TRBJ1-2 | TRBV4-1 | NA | CASSQVSGYGYTF | TGCGCCAGCAGCCAAGTGTCCGGGTATGGCTACACCTTC
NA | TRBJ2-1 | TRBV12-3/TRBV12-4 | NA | CASSLAFGAEQFF | TGTGCCAGCAGTTTAGCCTTCGGGGCCGAGCAGTTCTTC
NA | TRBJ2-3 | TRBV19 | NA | CASSMDDTDTQYF | TGTGCCAGTAGTATGGACGACACAGATACGCAGTATTTT